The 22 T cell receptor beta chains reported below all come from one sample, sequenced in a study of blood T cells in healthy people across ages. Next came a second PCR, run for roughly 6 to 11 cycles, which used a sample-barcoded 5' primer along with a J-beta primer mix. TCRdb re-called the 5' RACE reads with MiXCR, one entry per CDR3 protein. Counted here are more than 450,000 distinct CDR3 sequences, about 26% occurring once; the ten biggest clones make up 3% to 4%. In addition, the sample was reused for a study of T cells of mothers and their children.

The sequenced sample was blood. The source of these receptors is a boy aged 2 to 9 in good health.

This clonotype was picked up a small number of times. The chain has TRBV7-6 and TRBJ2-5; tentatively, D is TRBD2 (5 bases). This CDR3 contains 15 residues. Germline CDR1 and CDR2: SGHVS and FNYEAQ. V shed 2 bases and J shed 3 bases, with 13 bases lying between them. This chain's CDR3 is CASSLFSGSKETQYF. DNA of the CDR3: TGTGCCAGCAGCTTATTCTCGGGATCAAAAGAGACCCAGTACTTC.

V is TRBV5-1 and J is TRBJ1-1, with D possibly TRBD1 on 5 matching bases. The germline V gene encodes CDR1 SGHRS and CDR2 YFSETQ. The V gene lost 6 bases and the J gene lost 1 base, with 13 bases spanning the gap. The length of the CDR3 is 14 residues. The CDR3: CASNQGSTNTEAFF. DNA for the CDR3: TGCGCCAGCAATCAGGGTTCCACGAACACTGAAGCTTTCTTT.

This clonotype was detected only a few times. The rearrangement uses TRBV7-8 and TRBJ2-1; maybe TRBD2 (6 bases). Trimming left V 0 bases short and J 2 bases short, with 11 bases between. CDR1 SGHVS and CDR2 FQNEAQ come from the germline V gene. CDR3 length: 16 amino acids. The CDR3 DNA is TGTGCCAGCAGCTTAGCCCCAGGGACTGCCTACAATGAGCAGTTCTTC. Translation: CASSLAPGTAYNEQFF.

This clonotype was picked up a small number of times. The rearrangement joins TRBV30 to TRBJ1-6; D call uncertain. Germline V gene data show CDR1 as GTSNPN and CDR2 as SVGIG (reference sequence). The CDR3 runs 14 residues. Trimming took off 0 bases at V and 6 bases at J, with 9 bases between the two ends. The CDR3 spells CAWSVGRTNSPLHF. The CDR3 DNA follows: TGTGCCTGGAGTGTGGGCAGGACTAATTCACCCCTCCACTTT.

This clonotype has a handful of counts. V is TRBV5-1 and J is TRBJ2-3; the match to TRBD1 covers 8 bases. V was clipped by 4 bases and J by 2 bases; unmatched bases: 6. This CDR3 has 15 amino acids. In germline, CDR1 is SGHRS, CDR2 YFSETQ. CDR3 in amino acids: CASSEDRDHTDTQYF. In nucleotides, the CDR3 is TGCGCCAGCAGCGAGGACAGGGACCACACAGATACGCAGTATTTT.

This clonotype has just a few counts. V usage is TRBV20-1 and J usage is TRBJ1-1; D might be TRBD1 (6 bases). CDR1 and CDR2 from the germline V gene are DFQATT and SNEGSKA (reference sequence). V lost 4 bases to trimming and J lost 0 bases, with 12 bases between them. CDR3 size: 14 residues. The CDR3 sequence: CSATTGHMNTEAFF. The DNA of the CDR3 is TGCAGTGCTACCACGGGACATATGAACACTGAAGCTTTCTTT.

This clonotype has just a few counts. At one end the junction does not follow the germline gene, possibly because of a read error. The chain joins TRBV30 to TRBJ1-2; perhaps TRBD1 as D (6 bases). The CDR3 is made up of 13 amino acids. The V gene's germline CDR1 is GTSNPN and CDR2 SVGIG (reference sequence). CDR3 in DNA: TGTGCCCGGAGTCCCCAGGGGAAATATGGCTACACCTTC. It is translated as CARSPQGKYGYTF.

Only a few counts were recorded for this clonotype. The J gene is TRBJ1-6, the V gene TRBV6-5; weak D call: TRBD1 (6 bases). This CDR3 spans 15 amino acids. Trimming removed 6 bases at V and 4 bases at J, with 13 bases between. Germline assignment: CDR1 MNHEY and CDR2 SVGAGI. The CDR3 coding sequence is TGTGCCAGCAGCCTTGGACAGTCGTATAATTCACCCCTCCACTTT. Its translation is CASSLGQSYNSPLHF.

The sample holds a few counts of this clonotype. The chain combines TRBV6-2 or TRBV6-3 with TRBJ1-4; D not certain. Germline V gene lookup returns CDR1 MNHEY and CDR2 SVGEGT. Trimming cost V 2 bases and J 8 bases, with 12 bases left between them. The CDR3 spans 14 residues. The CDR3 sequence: CASSYGPTQEKLFF. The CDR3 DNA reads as TGTGCCAGCAGTTACGGACCCACCCAGGAAAAACTGTTTTTT.

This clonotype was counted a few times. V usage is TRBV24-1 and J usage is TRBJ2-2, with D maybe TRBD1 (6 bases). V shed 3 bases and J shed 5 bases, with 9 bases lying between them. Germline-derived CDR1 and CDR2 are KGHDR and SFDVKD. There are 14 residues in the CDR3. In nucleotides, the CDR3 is TGTGCCACCAGTGATAACAGGGAAACCGGGGAGCTGTTTTTT. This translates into CATSDNRETGELFF.

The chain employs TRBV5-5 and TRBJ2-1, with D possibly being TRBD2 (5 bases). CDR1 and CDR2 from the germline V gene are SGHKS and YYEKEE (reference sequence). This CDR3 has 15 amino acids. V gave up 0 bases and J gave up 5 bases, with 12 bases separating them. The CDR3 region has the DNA TGTGCCAGCAGCTTGGCCGGGATCGAGCACAATGAGCAGTTCTTC. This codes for CASSLAGIEHNEQFF.

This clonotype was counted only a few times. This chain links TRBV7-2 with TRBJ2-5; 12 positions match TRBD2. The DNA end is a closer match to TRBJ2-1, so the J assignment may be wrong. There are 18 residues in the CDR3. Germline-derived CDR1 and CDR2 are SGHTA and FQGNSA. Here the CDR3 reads CASSGESKETSGSNEQFF. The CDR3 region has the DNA TGTGCCAGCAGCGGGGAGTCGAAGGAGACTAGCGGGAGTAATGAGCAGTTCTTC.

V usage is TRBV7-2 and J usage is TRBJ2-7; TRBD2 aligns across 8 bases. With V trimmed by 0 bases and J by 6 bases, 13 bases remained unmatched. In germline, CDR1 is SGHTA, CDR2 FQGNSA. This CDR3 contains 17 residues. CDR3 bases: TGTGCCAGCAGCTTAGCGGGGGGCGGGGGGCGGTTCGGCGAGCAGTACTTC. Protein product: CASSLAGGGGRFGEQYF.

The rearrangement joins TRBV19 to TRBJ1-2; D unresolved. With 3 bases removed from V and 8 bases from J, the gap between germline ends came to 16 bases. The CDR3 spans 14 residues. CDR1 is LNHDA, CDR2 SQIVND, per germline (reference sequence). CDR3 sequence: CASSIVTVDSGYTF. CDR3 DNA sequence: TGTGCCAGTAGTATTGTGACGGTCGACTCGGGCTACACCTTC.

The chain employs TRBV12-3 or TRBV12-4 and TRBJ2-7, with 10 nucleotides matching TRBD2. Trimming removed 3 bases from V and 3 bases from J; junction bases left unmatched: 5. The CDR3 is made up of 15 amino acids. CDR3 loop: CASSLLAGGNYEQYF. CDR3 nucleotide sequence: TGTGCCAGCAGTTTGTTAGCGGGGGGCAACTACGAGCAGTACTTC.

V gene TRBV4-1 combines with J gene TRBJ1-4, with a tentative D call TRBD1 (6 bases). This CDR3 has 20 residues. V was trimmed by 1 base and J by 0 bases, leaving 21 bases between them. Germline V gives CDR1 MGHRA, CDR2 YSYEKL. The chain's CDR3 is CASSQVVQGVGSATNEKLFF. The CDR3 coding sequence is TGCGCCAGCAGCCAAGTCGTACAGGGAGTAGGTTCTGCAACTAATGAAAAACTGTTTTTT.

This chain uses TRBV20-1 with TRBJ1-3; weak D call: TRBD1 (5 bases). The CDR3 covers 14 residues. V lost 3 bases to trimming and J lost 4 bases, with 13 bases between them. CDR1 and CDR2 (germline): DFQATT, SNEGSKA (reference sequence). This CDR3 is CSARSGAEGNTIYF. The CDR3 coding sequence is TGCAGTGCTAGGTCTGGGGCTGAGGGAAACACCATATATTTT.

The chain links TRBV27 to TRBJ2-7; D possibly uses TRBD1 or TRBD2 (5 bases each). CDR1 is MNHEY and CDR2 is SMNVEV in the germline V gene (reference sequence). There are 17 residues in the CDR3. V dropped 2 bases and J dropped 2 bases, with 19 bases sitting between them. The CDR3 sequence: CASSLIGTYSNTYEQYF. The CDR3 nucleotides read TGTGCCAGCAGTTTAATCGGGACGTATTCAAATACCTACGAGCAGTACTTC.

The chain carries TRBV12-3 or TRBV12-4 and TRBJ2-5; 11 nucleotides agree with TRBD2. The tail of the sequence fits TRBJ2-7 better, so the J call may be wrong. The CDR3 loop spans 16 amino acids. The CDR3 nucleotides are TGTGCCAGCAGTGGCGGGACTAGCGGCACCTTCTACGAGCAGTACTTC. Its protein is CASSGGTSGTFYEQYF.

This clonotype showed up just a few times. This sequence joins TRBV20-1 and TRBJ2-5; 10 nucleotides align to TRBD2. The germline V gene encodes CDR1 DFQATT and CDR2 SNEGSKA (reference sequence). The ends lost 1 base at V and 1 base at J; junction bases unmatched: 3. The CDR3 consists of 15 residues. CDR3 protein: CSARVAGGFQETQYF. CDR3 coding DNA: TGCAGTGCTAGAGTAGCGGGAGGATTCCAAGAGACCCAGTACTTC.

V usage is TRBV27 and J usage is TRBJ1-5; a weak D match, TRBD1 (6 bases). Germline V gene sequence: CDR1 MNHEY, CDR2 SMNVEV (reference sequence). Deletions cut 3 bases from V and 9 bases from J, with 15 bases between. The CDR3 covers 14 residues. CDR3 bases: TGTGCCAGCAGTTTGTGGGGGGGGCGTGGGCCCCAGCATTTT. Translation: CASSLWGGRGPQHF.

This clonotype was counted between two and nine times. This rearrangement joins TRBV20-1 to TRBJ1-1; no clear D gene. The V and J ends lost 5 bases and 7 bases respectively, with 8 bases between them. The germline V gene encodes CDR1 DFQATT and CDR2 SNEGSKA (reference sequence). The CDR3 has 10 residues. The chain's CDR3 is CSASVDEAFF. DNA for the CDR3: TGCAGTGCTTCGGTCGATGAAGCTTTCTTT.